The 4 T cell receptor beta chains below come from one sample, sequenced in a study of blood T cell repertoires in COVID-19. Sequencing was performed with immunoSEQ multiplex PCR; in TCRdb, only in-frame clones are kept and a portion is missing. The sample has approximately 91,000 clones; approximately 80% are singletons. The specimen was peripheral blood. The receptors stem from a human donor in a cohort sampled during active COVID-19.

The chain is built from TRBV28 and TRBJ2-1, with 10 positions matching TRBD1. The V gene's germline CDR1 is MDHEN and CDR2 SYDVKM. The CDR3 covers 12 residues. J lost 13 bases, V lost 2 bases, and 2 bases had no gene match. The CDR3 DNA is TGTGCCAGCAGTTTACGGGACAGGGGACAGTTCTTC. Translated: CASSLRDRGQFF.

This clone was seen just once. The chain has TRBV11-1 and TRBJ2-3; 7 bases are a match to TRBD2. Losses at the gene ends were 5 bases for V and 6 bases for J; bases not matched to a gene: 14. CDR1 is SGHAT and CDR2 is FQDESV in the germline V gene (reference sequence). This CDR3 contains 16 residues. CDR3 in amino acids: CASSPAGTGGGDTQYF. The DNA of the CDR3 is TGTGCCAGCAGCCCGGCCGGAACGGGAGGAGGGGATACGCAGTATTTT.

This rearrangement joins TRBV24-1 to TRBJ2-1; TRBD2 aligns across 7 bases. CDR3 size: 15 residues. Germline V CDR1 and CDR2: KGHDR, SFDVKD. The J segment lost 9 bases and the V segment lost 5 bases, leaving 12 bases of the junction unmatched. The CDR3 loop is CATSAWEGQYREQFF. The CDR3 nucleotides read TGTGCCACCAGTGCCTGGGAGGGTCAGTATCGTGAGCAGTTCTTC.

V usage is TRBV6-5 and J usage is TRBJ2-7; D is possibly TRBD2 (6 bases). Trimming left V 7 bases short and J 8 bases short, with 21 bases between. The length of the CDR3 is 14 residues. The V gene's germline CDR1 is MNHEY and CDR2 SVGAGI. The CDR3 reads CASTPRRGALKQYF. The CDR3 bases are TGTGCCAGCACCCCAAGGAGGGGAGCGTTGAAGCAGTACTTC.